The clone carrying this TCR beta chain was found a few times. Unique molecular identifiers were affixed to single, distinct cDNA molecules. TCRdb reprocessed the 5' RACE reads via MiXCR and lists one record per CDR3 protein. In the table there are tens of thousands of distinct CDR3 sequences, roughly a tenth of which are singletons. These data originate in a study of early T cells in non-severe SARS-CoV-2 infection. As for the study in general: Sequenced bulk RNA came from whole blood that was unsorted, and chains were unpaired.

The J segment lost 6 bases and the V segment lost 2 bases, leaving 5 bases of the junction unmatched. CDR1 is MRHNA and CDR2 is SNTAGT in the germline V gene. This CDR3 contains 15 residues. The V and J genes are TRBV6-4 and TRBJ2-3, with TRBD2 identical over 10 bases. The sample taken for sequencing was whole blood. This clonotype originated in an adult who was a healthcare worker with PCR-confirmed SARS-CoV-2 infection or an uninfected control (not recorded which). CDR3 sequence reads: CASSDQRGGRDTQYF. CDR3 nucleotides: TGTGCCAGCAGTGACCAGCGGGGGGGCCGGGATACGCAGTATTTT.